These 23 T cell receptor beta chains originate from one sample sequenced in a study of T cell responses to AZD1222 COVID-19 vaccine. TCRdb keeps only in-frame clones here, not all; method: immunoSEQ multiplex PCR. The sample shows under 110,000 clones, almost 90% of them seen only once. The source material was peripheral blood, sampled on day 0 of AZD1222 vaccination. The source of these receptors is an adult in good health.

The J gene is TRBJ2-7, the V gene TRBV12-3 or TRBV12-4; D gene ambiguous. V lost 5 bases and J lost 5, with 7 bases in between. The CDR3 length is 11 residues. CDR3 residues: CASSKKDEQYF. CDR3 sequence (DNA): TGTGCCAGCAGTAAGAAGGACGAGCAGTACTTC.

CDR3 region: CASSAQDGGYTF. In DNA, the CDR3 is TGTGCCAGCAGTGCGCAAGATGGTGGCTACACCTTC. The chain joins TRBV6-6 to TRBJ1-2; no clear D gene. Germline V CDR1 and CDR2: MNHNY, SVGAGI (reference sequence). The CDR3 has 12 residues. Trimming took off 5 bases at V and 7 bases at J, with 11 bases between the two ends.

This rearrangement joins TRBV4-1 to TRBJ2-3; no firm D call. V was pared by 3 bases and J by 2 bases, with 9 bases between. Germline assignment: CDR1 MGHRA and CDR2 YSYEKL. The CDR3 spans 14 residues. The CDR3: CASSHIFITDTQYF. The CDR3 DNA reads as TGCGCCAGCAGCCACATTTTCATCACAGATACGCAGTATTTT.

The chain combines TRBV2 with TRBJ2-1, with D tentatively TRBD1 (6 bases). Germline lookup yields CDR1 SNHLY and CDR2 FYNNEI. The CDR3 sequence is 15 residues long. V was cut by 2 bases and J by 4 bases, with 12 bases left in between. The CDR3 region is CASSERQGPYNEQFF. The CDR3 DNA follows: TGTGCCAGCAGTGAACGGCAGGGGCCATACAATGAGCAGTTCTTC.

This chain uses TRBV29-1 with TRBJ2-3; 9 nucleotides line up with TRBD2. CDR1 and CDR2 from the germline V gene are SQVTM and ANQGSEA. The V and J ends lost 8 bases and 2 bases, in that order; junction bases with no gene match: 8. This CDR3 spans 14 amino acids. The CDR3 nucleotides read TGCAGCATTACTGCGGGGGGGAACACAGATACGCAGTATTTT. It yields the protein CSITAGGNTDTQYF.

This chain joins TRBV18 and TRBJ1-2; D is undetermined. CDR3 length: 13 amino acids. Per germline, CDR1 KGHSH and CDR2 LQKENI. The V gene lost 3 bases and the J gene lost 4 bases, with 9 bases spanning the gap. Written as DNA, the CDR3 is TGTGCCAGCTCACCGGGAGAGAGCTATGGCTACACCTTC. Protein product: CASSPGESYGYTF.

This chain connects TRBV12-3 or TRBV12-4 to TRBJ1-1, with 7 bases matching TRBD1. The CDR3 has 11 amino acids. J gave up 10 bases and V 1 base, and 0 bases lay outside the gene matches. CDR3: CASSLDRGAFF. CDR3 nucleotides: TGTGCCAGCAGTTTAGACAGGGGAGCTTTCTTT.

The genes are TRBV11-2 and TRBJ2-3; 12 bases are a match to TRBD2. CDR1 is SGHAT, CDR2 FQNNGV, per germline. J gave up 4 bases and V 7 bases, and 18 bases lay outside the gene matches. The CDR3 consists of 19 residues. CDR3 sequence (DNA): TGTGCCAGCACCTCGGGCAGACTAGCGGGAGTTGTTTCCCCAGATACGCAGTATTTT. Protein: CASTSGRLAGVVSPDTQYF.

The chain is built from TRBV3-1 (or the pseudogene TRBV3-2) and TRBJ2-3, with D perhaps TRBD2 (5 bases). V was cut by 1 base and J by 6 bases, with 14 bases left in between. The germline V gene has CDR1 LGHDT and CDR2 YNNKEL (reference sequence). CDR3 length equals 15 residues. CDR3 nucleotides: TGTGCCAGCAGCCAAGGCGGAGGAGTGACGGATACGCAGTATTTT. It translates to CASSQGGGVTDTQYF.

V and J are TRBV28 and TRBJ2-6; D is perhaps TRBD1 (6 bases). This CDR3 spans 15 amino acids. The V end was cut by 8 bases, the J end by 0 bases, with 11 bases between. Germline V gives CDR1 MDHEN, CDR2 SYDVKM. The CDR3 sequence is CASGTRFSGANVLTF. In DNA, the CDR3 is TGTGCCAGCGGGACAAGATTCTCTGGGGCCAACGTCCTGACTTTC. Looking up the rest from reference TRBV28 and TRBJ2-6 gives the full variable domain: DVKVTQSSRYLVKRTGEKVFLECVQDMDHENMFWYRQDPGLGLRLIYFSYDVKMKEKGDIPEGYSVSREKKERFSLILESASTNQTSMYLCASGTRFSGANVLTFGAGSRLTVL.

The chain couples TRBV12-3 or TRBV12-4 to TRBJ1-3, with D unclear. This CDR3 contains 13 residues. V lost 1 base and J lost 4, with 5 bases in between. CDR3 sequence (DNA): TGTGCCAGCAGTTTAGTCCCGGGAAACACCATATATTTT. Residues: CASSLVPGNTIYF.

The chain couples TRBV19 to TRBJ2-4, with D possibly being TRBD1 (5 bases). The CDR3 covers 11 residues. Germline-derived CDR1 and CDR2 are LNHDA and SQIVND (reference sequence). The ends were cut back, 3 bases at V and 10 bases at J, with 7 bases in the middle. CDR3 bases: TGTGCCAGTAGTATTCAGGGAATTCAGTACTTC. Amino acid sequence: CASSIQGIQYF. The whole variable domain, remainder taken from reference TRBV19 and TRBJ2-4, is DGGITQSPKYLFRKEGQNVTLSCEQNLNHDAMYWYRQDPGQGLRLIYYSQIVNDFQKGDIAEGYSVSREKKESFPLTVTSAQKNPTAFYLCASSIQGIQYFGAGTRLSVL.

The chain has TRBV3-1 (or the pseudogene TRBV3-2) and TRBJ2-7; 7 nucleotides agree with TRBD2. Trimming took 4 bases from V and 6 from J; bases not matched to a gene: 12. This CDR3 region has 15 residues. Germline V CDR1 and CDR2: LGHDT, YNNKEL (reference sequence). The CDR3 sequence: CASSPRTSSVSEQYF. In nucleotides, the CDR3 is TGTGCCAGCAGCCCCCGGACTAGTTCGGTCTCCGAGCAGTACTTC.

The V call is TRBV27, the J call TRBJ1-1, with D perhaps matching TRBD1 (6 bases). Germline V lookup: CDR1 MNHEY, CDR2 SMNVEV (reference sequence). Deletions cut 2 bases from V and 9 bases from J, with 19 bases between. The CDR3 runs 15 residues. The CDR3 DNA follows: TGTGCCAGCAGTTTAGCCCCGAGGGGGATCGGGAAAGCTTTCTTT. Amino acids: CASSLAPRGIGKAFF.

The V call is TRBV6-2 or TRBV6-3, the J call TRBJ1-5; tentative D call: TRBD1 (5 bases). V lost 4 bases, J lost 0 bases, and 19 bases lay in between. The V gene's germline CDR1 is MNHEY and CDR2 SVGEGT. The CDR3 spans 18 residues. The CDR3, as DNA: TGTGCCAGCAGTTTAGACACCACGGGGGAATATAGCAATCAGCCCCAGCATTTT. Protein: CASSLDTTGEYSNQPQHF.

The chain joins TRBV6-5 to TRBJ1-1; tentatively, D is TRBD1 (6 bases). The germline gives CDR1 MNHEY, CDR2 SVGAGI. V was cut by 7 bases and J by 0 bases, with 12 bases left in between. CDR3 length: 14 amino acids. CDR3 nucleotides: TGTGCCAGCACCTGGACAGACCTGAACACTGAAGCTTTCTTT. Translated: CASTWTDLNTEAFF.

This chain links TRBV12-2 with TRBJ2-7; the table gives TRBD2 as D, unverified against the DNA. TRBV12-2 is termed a pseudogene. CDR3 length: 13 residues. The CDR3 region is CASRLRDFYEQYF. CDR3 DNA sequence: TGTGCAAGTCGCTTGAGGGACTTCTACGAGCAGTACTTC.

The CDR3 nucleotides are TGTGCCAGCAGCCTGGGACTAGCGGGAAACTACGAGCAGTACTTC. Translating gives CASSLGLAGNYEQYF. The chain recombines TRBV5-8 with TRBJ2-7, with 13 bases matching TRBD2. The CDR3 contains 15 residues. Trimming took 4 bases from V and 3 from J; bases not matched to a gene: 4. The germline V gene encodes CDR1 SGHTS and CDR2 YDEGEE.

V is TRBV19 and J is TRBJ2-2; a possible D gene is TRBD1 (6 bases). This CDR3 comprises 15 residues. The V gene's germline CDR1 is LNHDA and CDR2 SQIVND (reference sequence). V lost 7 bases to trimming and J lost 1 base, with 13 bases between them. This CDR3 reads CASNYRTENTGELFF. The CDR3 DNA reads TGTGCCAGTAACTACAGGACAGAGAACACCGGGGAGCTGTTTTTT.

The genes are TRBV6-4 and TRBJ2-3, with D tentatively TRBD2 (6 bases). Germline values: CDR1 MRHNA, CDR2 SNTAGT. Trimming cost V 5 bases and J 6 bases, with 12 bases left between them. There are 13 residues in the CDR3. The CDR3 DNA follows: TGTGCCAGCAGTCTCTCTAGCGTGGATACGCAGTATTTT. It translates to CASSLSSVDTQYF.

The rearrangement joins TRBV19 to TRBJ2-3, with TRBD2 identical over 12 bases. There are 16 residues in the CDR3. CDR1 LNHDA and CDR2 SQIVND come from the germline V gene (reference sequence). Trimming cost V 5 bases and J 14 bases; bases outside gene matches: 17. This CDR3 is CASSLRLAGESPGRYF. The CDR3 DNA sequence: TGTGCCAGTAGTTTAAGACTAGCGGGAGAATCACCTGGTCGGTATTTT.

The chain employs TRBV2 and TRBJ2-2, with D possibly being TRBD2 (5 bases). V dropped 7 bases and J dropped 1 base, with 16 bases sitting between them. CDR3 length: 16 residues. Germline-derived CDR1 and CDR2 are SNHLY and FYNNEI. CDR3 sequence reads: CASTFWRTVNTGELFF. The CDR3, as DNA: TGTGCCAGCACCTTCTGGAGGACGGTGAACACCGGGGAGCTGTTTTTT.

This chain uses TRBV12-3 or TRBV12-4 with TRBJ2-1, with D tentatively TRBD1 (5 bases). V dropped 10 bases and J dropped 8 bases, with 12 bases sitting between them. This CDR3 has 11 amino acids. The CDR3 region has the DNA TGTGCCACCCTAGGGGCACATGAGCAGTTCTTC. Its translation: CATLGAHEQFF.